The source of this T cell receptor (beta chain) is a study of CD4 T cells in relation to SARS-CoV-2 and coronaviruses. Turning to the study itself: PBMCs were cultured with antigen for less than twelve days before TCR beta sequencing.

Points on this clone: Its antigen is not known.

The repertoire was sequenced with immunoSEQ multiplex PCR; TCRdb's copy has only in-frame clones and lacks some. Of about 20,000 clones listed, 66% are singletons. With 5 bases removed from V and 3 bases from J, the gap between germline ends came to 10 bases. This CDR3 comprises 13 residues. CD4+ T cells from unexposed donors were obtained before the COVID-19 pandemic (2011-2018). Isolation of CD4+ T cells took place after around eleven days in culture. Unexposed-donor CD4+ T cells were probed with SARS-CoV-2 S/N and four cold-coronavirus spikes, cells permitting. The sequenced sample consisted of CD4+ T cells from PBMCs, cultured in vitro. This TCR was sampled from a human donor in good health. The chain carries TRBV12-3 or TRBV12-4 and TRBJ1-1; tentatively, D is TRBD1 (6 bases). The CDR3 loop is CASSARTDTEAFF. In DNA form, the CDR3 reads TGTGCCAGCAGTGCGAGGACAGACACTGAAGCTTTCTTT.